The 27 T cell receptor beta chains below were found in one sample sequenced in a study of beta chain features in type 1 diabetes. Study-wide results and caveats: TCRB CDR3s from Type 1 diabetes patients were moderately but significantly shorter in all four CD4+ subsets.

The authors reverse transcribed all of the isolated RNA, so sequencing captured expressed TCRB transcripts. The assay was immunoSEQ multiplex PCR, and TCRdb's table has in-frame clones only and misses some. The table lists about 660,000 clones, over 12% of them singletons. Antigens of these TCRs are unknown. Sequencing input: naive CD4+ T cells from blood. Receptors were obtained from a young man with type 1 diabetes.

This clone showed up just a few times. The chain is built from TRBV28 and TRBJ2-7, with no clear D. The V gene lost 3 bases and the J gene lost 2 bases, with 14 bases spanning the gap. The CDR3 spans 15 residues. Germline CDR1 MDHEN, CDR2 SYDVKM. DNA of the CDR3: TGTGCCAGCAGTTTGCTGGCCGGCGGAACCTACGAGCAGTACTTC. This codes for CASSLLAGGTYEQYF.

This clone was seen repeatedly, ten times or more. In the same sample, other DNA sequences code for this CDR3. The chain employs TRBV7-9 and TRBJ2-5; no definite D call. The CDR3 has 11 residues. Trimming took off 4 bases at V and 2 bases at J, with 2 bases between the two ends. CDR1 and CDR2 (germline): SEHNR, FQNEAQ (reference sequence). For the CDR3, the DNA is TGTGCCAGCAGCTATCAAGAGACCCAGTACTTC. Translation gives CASSYQETQYF.

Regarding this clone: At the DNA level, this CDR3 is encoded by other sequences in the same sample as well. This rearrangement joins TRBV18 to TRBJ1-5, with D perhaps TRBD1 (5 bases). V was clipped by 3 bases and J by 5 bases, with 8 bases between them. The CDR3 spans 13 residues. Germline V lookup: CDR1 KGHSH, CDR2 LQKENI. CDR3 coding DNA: TGTGCCAGCTCACCTCGAGGGGATCAGCCCCAGCATTTT. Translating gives CASSPRGDQPQHF.

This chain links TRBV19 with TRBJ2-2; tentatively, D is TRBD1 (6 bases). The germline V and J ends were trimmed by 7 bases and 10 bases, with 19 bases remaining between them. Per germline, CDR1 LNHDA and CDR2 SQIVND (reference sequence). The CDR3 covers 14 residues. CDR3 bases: TGTGCCAGTAAAGGTGGACAGCGGCCGTTGGAGCTGTTTTTT. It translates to CASKGGQRPLELFF.

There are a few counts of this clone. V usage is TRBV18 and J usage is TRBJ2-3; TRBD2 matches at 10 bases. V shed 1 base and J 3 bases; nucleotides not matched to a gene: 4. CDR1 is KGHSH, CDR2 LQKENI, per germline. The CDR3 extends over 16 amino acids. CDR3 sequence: CASSPLSGGATDTQYF. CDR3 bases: TGTGCCAGCTCACCACTGAGCGGGGGGGCGACAGATACGCAGTATTTT.

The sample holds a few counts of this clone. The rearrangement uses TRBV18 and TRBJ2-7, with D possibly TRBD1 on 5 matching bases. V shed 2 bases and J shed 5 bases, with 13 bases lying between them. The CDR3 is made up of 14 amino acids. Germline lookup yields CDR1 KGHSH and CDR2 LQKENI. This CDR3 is CASSPEQVLNEQYF. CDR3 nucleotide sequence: TGTGCCAGCTCACCAGAACAGGTATTGAACGAGCAGTACTTC.

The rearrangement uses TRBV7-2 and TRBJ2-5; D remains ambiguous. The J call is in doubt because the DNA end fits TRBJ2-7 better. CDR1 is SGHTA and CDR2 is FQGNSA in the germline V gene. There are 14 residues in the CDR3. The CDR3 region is CASTLQEPLYEQYF. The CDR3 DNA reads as TGTGCCAGCACCCTTCAGGAGCCCCTCTACGAGCAGTACTTC.

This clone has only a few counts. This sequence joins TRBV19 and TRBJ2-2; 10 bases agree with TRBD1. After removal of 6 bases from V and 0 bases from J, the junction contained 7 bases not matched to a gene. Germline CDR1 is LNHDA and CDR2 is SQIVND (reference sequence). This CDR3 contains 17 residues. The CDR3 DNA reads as TGTGCCAGTAGCCGGACAGGACAGGGGGCGAACACCGGGGAGCTGTTTTTT. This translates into CASSRTGQGANTGELFF.

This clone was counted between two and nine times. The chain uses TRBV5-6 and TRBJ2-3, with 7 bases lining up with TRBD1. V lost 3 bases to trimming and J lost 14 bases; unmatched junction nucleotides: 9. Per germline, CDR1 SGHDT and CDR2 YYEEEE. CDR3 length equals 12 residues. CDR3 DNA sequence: TGTGCCAGCAGCTCTGGGACAGCGCTCATGTATTTT. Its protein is CASSSGTALMYF.

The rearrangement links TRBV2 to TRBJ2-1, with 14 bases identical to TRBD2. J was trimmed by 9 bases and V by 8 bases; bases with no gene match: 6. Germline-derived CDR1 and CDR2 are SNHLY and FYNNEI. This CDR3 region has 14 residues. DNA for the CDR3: TGTGCCAGCTCGACCGGGACTAGCGGGAGTGAGCAGTTCTTC. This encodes CASSTGTSGSEQFF.

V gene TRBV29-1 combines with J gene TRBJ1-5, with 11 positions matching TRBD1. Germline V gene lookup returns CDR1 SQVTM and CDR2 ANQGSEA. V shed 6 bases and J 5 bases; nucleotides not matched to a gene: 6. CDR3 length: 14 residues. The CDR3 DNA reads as TGCAGCGTCGGTCGGACAGGGGGCGATCAGCCCCAGCATTTT. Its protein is CSVGRTGGDQPQHF.

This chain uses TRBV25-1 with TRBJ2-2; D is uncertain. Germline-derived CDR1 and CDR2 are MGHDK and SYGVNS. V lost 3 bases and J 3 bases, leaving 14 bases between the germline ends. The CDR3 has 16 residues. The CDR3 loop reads CASSDLGNTHTGELFF. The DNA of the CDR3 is TGTGCCAGCAGTGACCTGGGAAACACACACACCGGGGAGCTGTTTTTT. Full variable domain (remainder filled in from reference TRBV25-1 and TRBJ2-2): EADIYQTPRYLVIGTGKKITLECSQTMGHDKMYWYQQDPGMELHLIHYSYGVNSTEKGDLSSESTVSRIRTEHFPLTLESARPSHTSQYLCASSDLGNTHTGELFFGEGSRLTVL.

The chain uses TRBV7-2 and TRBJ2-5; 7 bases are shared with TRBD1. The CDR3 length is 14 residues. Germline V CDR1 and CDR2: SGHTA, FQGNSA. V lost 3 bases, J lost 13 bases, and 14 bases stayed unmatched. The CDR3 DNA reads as TGTGCCAGCAGCTTGGGACAGACACTACCATGTCCGTACTTC. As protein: CASSLGQTLPCPYF.

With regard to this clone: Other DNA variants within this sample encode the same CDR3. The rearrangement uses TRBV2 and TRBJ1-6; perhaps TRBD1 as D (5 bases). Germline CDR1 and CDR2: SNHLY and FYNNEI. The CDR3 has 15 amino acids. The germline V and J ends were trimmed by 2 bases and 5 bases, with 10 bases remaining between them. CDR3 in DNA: TGTGCCAGCAGTGAACAAGGGGCCGATAATTCACCCCTCCACTTT. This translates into CASSEQGADNSPLHF.

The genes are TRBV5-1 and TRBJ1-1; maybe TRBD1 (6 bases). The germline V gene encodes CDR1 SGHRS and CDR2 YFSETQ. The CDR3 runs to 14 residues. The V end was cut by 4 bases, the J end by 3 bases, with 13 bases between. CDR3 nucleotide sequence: TGCGCCAGCAGCGGGGGCGGCGCGGACACTGAAGCTTTCTTT. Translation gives CASSGGGADTEAFF. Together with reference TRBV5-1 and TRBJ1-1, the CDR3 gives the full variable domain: KAGVTQTPRYLIKTRGQQVTLSCSPISGHRSVSWYQQTPGQGLQFLFEYFSETQRNKGNFPGRFSGRQFSNSRSEMNVSTLELGDSALYLCASSGGGADTEAFFGQGTRLTVV.

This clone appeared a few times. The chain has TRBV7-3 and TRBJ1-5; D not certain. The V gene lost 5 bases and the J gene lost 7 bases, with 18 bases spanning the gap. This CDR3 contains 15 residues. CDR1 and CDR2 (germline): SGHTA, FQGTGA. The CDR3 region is CASSPRAPVCQPQHF. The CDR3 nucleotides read TGTGCCAGCAGCCCCCGGGCACCCGTCTGCCAGCCCCAGCATTTT.

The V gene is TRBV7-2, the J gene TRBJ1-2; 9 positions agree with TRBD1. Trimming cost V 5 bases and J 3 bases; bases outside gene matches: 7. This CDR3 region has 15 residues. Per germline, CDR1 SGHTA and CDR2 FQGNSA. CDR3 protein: CASSIRTGEDYGYTF. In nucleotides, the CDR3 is TGTGCCAGCAGCATCAGGACAGGGGAGGACTATGGCTACACCTTC. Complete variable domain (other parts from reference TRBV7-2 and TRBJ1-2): GAGVSQSPSNKVTEKGKDVELRCDPISGHTALYWYRQSLGQGLEFLIYFQGNSAPDKSGLPSDRFSAERTGGSVSTLTIQRTQQEDSAVYLCASSIRTGEDYGYTFGSGTRLTVV.

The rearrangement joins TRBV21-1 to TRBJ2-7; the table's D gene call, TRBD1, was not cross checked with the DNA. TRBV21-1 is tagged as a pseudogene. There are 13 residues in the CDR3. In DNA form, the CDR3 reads TGTGCCAGCAGCAAAGGACAGACCTACGAGCAGTACTTC. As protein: CASSKGQTYEQYF.

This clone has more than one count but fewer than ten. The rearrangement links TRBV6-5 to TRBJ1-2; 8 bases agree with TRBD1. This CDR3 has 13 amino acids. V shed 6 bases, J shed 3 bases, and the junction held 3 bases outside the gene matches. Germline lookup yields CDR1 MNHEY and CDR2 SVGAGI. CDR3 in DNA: TGTGCCAGCAGCACGGACAGGGACTATGGCTACACCTTC. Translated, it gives CASSTDRDYGYTF.

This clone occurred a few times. DNA for the CDR3: TGCAGCGGTGGACTAGCGATCTCTTATGAGCAGTTCTTC. Protein: CSGGLAISYEQFF. V is TRBV29-1 and J is TRBJ2-1; 9 bases agree with TRBD2. The CDR3 extends over 13 amino acids. Germline assignment: CDR1 SQVTM and CDR2 ANQGSEA. The V and J ends lost 7 bases and 8 bases, in that order; junction bases with no gene match: 9.

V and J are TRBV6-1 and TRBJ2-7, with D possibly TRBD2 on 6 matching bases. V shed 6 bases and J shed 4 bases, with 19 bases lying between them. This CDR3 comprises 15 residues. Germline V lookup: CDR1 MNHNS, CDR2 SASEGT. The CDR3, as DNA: TGTGCCAGCAGCTCCCTTAGCGGATTGGGGTACGAGCAGTACTTC. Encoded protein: CASSSLSGLGYEQYF.

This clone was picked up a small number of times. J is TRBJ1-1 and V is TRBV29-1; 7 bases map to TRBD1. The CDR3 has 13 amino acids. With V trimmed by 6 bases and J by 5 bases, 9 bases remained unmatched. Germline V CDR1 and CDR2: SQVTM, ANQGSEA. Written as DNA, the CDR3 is TGCAGCGTCAAACCGACAGGGTATACTGAAGCTTTCTTT. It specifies CSVKPTGYTEAFF.

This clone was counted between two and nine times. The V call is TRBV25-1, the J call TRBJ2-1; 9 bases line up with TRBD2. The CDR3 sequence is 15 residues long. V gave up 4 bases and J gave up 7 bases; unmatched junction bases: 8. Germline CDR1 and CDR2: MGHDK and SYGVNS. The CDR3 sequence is CASSVPSGVGNEQFF. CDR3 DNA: TGTGCCAGCAGTGTACCTAGCGGGGTCGGAAATGAGCAGTTCTTC.

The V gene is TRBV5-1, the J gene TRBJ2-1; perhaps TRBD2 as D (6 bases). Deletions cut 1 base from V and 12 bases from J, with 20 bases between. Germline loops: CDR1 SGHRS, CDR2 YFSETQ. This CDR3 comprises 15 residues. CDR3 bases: TGCGCCAGCAGCTTGTCTCCCCCCTTTGGAGGGGTGCAGTTCTTC. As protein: CASSLSPPFGGVQFF.

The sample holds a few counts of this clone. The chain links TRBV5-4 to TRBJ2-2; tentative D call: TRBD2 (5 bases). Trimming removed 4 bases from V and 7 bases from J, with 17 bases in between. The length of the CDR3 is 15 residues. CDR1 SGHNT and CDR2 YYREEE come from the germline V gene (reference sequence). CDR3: CASSPWTRRGGELFF. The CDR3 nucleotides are TGTGCCAGCAGCCCCTGGACCCGCCGGGGCGGGGAGCTGTTTTTT. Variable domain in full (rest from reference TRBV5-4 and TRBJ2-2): ETGVTQSPTHLIKTRGQQVTLRCSSQSGHNTVSWYQQALGQGPQFIFQYYREEENGRGNFPPRFSGLQFPNYSSELNVNALELDDSALYLCASSPWTRRGGELFFGEGSRLTVL.

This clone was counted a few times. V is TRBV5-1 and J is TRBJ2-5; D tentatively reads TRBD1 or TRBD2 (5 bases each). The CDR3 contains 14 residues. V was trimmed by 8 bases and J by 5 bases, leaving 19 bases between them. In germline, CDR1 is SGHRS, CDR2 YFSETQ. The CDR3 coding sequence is TGCGCCAGTACGCCTAGCCCAGAGGGGGAGACCCAGTACTTC. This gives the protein CASTPSPEGETQYF.

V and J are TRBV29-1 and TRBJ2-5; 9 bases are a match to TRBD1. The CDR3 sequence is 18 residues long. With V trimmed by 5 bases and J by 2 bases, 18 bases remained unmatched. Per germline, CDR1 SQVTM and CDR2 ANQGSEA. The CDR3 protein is CSVHPGQGTLALQETQYF. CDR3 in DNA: TGCAGCGTTCACCCGGGACAGGGAACCCTAGCCTTACAAGAGACCCAGTACTTC.